The clone carrying this T cell receptor beta chain came up a few times. CD4+ cells of the naive, central memory, regulatory and stem cell-like memory types were sorted via CD45RO/CCR7/CD25/CD127/CD95/CD27. This sample was taken from a study of beta chain features in type 1 diabetes. Study summary: All samples together contributed 95 million to 110 million sorted cells for examination.

All of the isolated RNA was reverse transcribed, so expressed TCRB transcripts were sequenced. Clones were read by immunoSEQ multiplex PCR, and TCRdb kept only the in-frame ones, dropping some. The top ten clones hold roughly 2.4% of a sample with approximately 60,000 clones, around three fifths of them seen once. Sequencing used Tregs from blood. The TCR sequence derives from a woman aged 18-35 years in good health.

DNA for the CDR3: TGTGCCAGCAGCCTCGACAGGGTCAATCAGCCCCAGCATTTT. Protein sequence: CASSLDRVNQPQHF. The chain carries TRBV7-9 and TRBJ1-5; the match to TRBD1 covers 7 bases. Germline V gene sequence: CDR1 SEHNR, CDR2 FQNEAQ (reference sequence). V lost 5 bases, J lost 3 bases, and 4 bases stayed unmatched. The CDR3 runs 14 residues. Together with reference TRBV7-9 and TRBJ1-5, the CDR3 gives the full variable domain: DTGVSQNPRHKITKRGQNVTFRCDPISEHNRLYWYRQTLGQGPEFLTYFQNEAQLEKSRLLSDRFSAERPKGSFSTLEIQRTEQGDSAMYLCASSLDRVNQPQHFGDGTRLSIL.